This T cell receptor beta chain was retrieved from a study of human T cells and chemical hapten exposure. Study-level background: DPC at 2% was the sensitizing agent, placed on around 2 cm by around 2 cm of upper inner arm skin.

This clonotype was counted many times. Time point specified: patch test 1, 2 weeks after DPC sensitization. The treatment was: therapeutic diphenylcyclopropenone sensitization with weekly scalp DPC. Each cDNA molecule in the library carried unique molecular identifiers. TCRdb processed the RACE reads anew with MiXCR; each CDR3 protein has one entry. The sample has 300,000 to 350,000 distinct CDR3 sequences, 6% to 8.5% seen once. This CDR3 is built from 15 residues. Looked up from germline, CDR1 is DFQATT and CDR2 is SNEGSKA (reference sequence). V was pared by 0 bases and J by 2 bases, with 5 bases of the junction left unmatched.

The genes are TRBV20-1 and TRBJ2-7; 9 nucleotides align to TRBD1. The sample was whole blood, taken in connection with sensitization to the hapten diphenylcyclopropenone (DPC). This receptor was taken from a woman aged 18-29 years with alopecia areata. Some clones in this sample may be carry-over from other donors' samples. The CDR3 sequence is CSARDPRQGAYEQYF. The DNA of the CDR3 is TGCAGTGCTAGAGATCCCCGACAGGGGGCCTACGAGCAGTACTTC.